The present TCR beta chain was sequenced within a study of cytomegalovirus exposure and HLA in healthy donors. Germline V gene lookup returns CDR1 MNHEY and CDR2 SMNVEV (reference sequence). V was trimmed by 3 bases and J by 4 bases, leaving 9 bases between them. The CDR3 consists of 14 residues. It was with 60 Vbeta and 13 Jbeta primers that the PCR ran. Assay: immunoSEQ multiplex PCR; the TCRdb copy retains only in-frame clones and omits some. The sample has about 170,000 clones; 70% to 90% are singletons. The gene calls are TRBV27 and TRBJ1-4; D not resolved. The sample taken for sequencing was PBMCs. The TCR comes from a man aged 30 to 39 in good health and CMV-seropositive. In DNA form, the CDR3 reads TGTGCCAGCAGTTTGCAACAGTTTAATGAAAAACTGTTTTTT. Translation: CASSLQQFNEKLFF.